This T cell receptor beta chain was sequenced for a study of T cells in Graves' hyperthyroidism and ophthalmopathy. Study-wide points: Clonotypes that were expanded in thyroid above 0.001 mostly appeared in blood too.

This clonotype has a handful of counts. The antigen is not known. TCR beta CDR3 regions were amplified from RNA transcripts. HTBI primers were used for first-round RT-PCR of the TCR CDR3. TCRdb analysed the multiplex PCR reads with MiXCR anew, one entry per CDR3 protein. This repertoire shows approximately 710,000 distinct CDR3 sequences, roughly 17% found once; its top ten account for around 16%. There are 16 residues in the CDR3. Germline V gene sequence: CDR1 LNHDA, CDR2 SQIVND (reference sequence). V lost 5 bases and J lost 4; bases outside the gene matches: 3. This chain connects TRBV19 to TRBJ2-1, with 15 bases aligning to TRBD2. This receptor was taken from a man in his forties or fifties with Graves' hyperthyroidism. The sample was blood. CDR3 coding DNA: TGTGCCAGTAGTCGGACTAGCGGGAGGGGGTACAATGAGCAGTTCTTC. Protein: CASSRTSGRGYNEQFF.